This T cell receptor (beta chain) was captured by sequencing in a study of CD8+ T cells in alopecia areata. Indicated treatment: oral pan-JAK inhibitor, 5-10 mg twice daily. Both peripheral blood and punch biopsies of lesional scalp skin were obtained from patients who had alopecia areata. V dropped 1 base and J dropped 1 base, with 7 bases sitting between them. The CDR3 is made up of 13 amino acids. The germline V gene has CDR1 GTSNPN and CDR2 SVGIG (reference sequence). Reverse transcription of extracted RNA yielded cDNA, which provided the sequencing template. This table comes from immunoSEQ multiplex PCR, and its TCRdb copy is limited to in-frame clones, with some not included. The table lists 150,000 to 200,000 clones, 60% of them singletons.

The gene calls are TRBV30 and TRBJ1-1; D unresolved. The sample was CD4+ T cells sorted from blood, taken at week 24, from a patient treated with tofacitinib. This clonotype was obtained from a human donor with alopecia areata. For the CDR3, the DNA is TGTGCCTGGAGTGCGGACGCGAACACTGAAGCTTTCTTT. Protein product: CAWSADANTEAFF. Variable domain in full (rest from reference TRBV30 and TRBJ1-1): SQTIHQWPATLVQPVGSPLSLECTVEGTSNPNLYWYRQAAGRGLQLLFYSVGIGQISSEVPQNLSASRPQDRQFILSSKKLLLSDSGFYLCAWSADANTEAFFGQGTRLTVV.